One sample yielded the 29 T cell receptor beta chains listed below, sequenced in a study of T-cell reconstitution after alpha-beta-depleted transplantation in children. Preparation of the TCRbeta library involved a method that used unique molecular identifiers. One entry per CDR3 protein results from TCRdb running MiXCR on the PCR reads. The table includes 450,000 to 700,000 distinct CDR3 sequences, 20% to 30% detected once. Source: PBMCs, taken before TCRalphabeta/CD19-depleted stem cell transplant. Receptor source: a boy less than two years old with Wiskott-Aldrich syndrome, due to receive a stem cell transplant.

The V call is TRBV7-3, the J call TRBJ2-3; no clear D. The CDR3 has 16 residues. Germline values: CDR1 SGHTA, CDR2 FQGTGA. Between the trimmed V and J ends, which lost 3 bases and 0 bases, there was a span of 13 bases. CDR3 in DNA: TGTGCCAGCAGCTTTGGCCCACCCTCTAGCACAGATACGCAGTATTTT. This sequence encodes CASSFGPPSSTDTQYF.

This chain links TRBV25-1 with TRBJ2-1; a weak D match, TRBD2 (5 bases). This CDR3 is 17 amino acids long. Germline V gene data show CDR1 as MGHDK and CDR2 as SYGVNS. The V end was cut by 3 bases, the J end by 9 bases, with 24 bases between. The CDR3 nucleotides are TGTGCCAGCAGTGACCACCTTGTTGCCACGTTGGGAGCTGAGCAGTTCTTC. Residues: CASSDHLVATLGAEQFF.

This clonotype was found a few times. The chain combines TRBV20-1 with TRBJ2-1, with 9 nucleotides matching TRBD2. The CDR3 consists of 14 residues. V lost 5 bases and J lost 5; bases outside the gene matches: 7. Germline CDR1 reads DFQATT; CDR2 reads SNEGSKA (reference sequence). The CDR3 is CSASGTSNHNEQFF. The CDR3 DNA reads TGCAGTGCTTCCGGGACTAGCAACCACAATGAGCAGTTCTTC.

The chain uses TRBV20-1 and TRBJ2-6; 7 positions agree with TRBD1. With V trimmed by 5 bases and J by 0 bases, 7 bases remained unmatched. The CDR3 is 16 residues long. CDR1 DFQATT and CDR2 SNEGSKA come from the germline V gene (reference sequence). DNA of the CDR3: TGCAGTGCTCCGGGACAGCCTATCTCTGGGGCCAACGTCCTGACTTTC. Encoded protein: CSAPGQPISGANVLTF.

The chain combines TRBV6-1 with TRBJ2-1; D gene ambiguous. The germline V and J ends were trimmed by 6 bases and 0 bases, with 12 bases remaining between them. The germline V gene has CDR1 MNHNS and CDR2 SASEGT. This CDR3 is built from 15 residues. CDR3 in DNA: TGTGCCAGCAGCCCGACTGCCCGCTCCTACAATGAGCAGTTCTTC. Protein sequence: CASSPTARSYNEQFF.

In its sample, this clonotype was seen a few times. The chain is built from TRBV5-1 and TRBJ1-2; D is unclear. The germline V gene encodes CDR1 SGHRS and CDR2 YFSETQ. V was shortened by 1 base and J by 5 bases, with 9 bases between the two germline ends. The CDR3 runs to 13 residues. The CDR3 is CASSLNRLYGYTF. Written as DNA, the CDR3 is TGCGCCAGCAGCTTGAACAGACTTTATGGCTACACCTTC. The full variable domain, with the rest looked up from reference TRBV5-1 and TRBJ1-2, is KAGVTQTPRYLIKTRGQQVTLSCSPISGHRSVSWYQQTPGQGLQFLFEYFSETQRNKGNFPGRFSGRQFSNSRSEMNVSTLELGDSALYLCASSLNRLYGYTFGSGTRLTVV.

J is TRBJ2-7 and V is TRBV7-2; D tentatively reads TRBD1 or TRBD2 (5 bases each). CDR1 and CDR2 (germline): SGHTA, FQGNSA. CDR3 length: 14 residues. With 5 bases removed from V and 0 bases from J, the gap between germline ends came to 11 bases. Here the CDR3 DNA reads TGTGCCAGCAGCAAAGCAGGGAGCTCCTACGAGCAGTACTTC. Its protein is CASSKAGSSYEQYF.

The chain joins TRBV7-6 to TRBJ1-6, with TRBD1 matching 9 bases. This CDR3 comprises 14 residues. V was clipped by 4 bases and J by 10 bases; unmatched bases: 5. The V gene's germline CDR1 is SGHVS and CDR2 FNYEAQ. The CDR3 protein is CASSSGQGESPLHF. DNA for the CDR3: TGTGCCAGCAGCTCGGGACAGGGCGAATCACCCCTCCACTTT.

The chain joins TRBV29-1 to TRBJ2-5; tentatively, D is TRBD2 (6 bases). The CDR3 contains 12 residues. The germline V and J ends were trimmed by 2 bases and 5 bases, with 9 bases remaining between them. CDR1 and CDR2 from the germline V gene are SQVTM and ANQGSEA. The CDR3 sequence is CSVEFGGETQYF. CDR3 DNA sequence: TGCAGCGTTGAATTTGGGGGGGAGACCCAGTACTTC.

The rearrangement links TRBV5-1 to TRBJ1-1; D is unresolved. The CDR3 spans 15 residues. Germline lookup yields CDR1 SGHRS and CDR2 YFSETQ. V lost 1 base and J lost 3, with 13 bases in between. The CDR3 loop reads CASSLISARDTEAFF. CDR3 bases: TGCGCCAGCAGCTTGATCTCCGCCCGGGACACTGAAGCTTTCTTT.

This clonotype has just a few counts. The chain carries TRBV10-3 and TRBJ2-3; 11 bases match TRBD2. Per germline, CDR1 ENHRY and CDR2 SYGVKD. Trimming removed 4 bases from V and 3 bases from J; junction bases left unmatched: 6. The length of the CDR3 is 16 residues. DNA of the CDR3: TGTGCCATCAGTGTAACTAGCGGGAGTCCGACAGATACGCAGTATTTT. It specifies CAISVTSGSPTDTQYF.

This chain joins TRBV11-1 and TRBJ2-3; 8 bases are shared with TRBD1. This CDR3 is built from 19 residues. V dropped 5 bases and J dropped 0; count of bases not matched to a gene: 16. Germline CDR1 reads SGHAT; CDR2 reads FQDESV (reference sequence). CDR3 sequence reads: CASSHPRGLRAGSTDTQYF. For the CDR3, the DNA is TGTGCCAGCAGCCACCCCAGGGGGCTCAGGGCTGGCAGCACAGATACGCAGTATTTT.

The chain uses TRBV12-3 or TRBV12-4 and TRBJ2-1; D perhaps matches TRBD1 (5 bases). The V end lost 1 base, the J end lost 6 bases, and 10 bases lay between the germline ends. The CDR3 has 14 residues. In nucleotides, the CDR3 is TGTGCCAGCAGTTTAGACAGGTATTCCAATGAGCAGTTCTTC. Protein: CASSLDRYSNEQFF.

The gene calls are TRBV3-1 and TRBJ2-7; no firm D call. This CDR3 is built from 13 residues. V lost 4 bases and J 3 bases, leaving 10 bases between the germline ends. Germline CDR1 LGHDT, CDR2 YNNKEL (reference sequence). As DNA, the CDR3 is TGTGCCAGCAGCCTAGACCCTTTCTACGAGCAGTACTTC. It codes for CASSLDPFYEQYF.

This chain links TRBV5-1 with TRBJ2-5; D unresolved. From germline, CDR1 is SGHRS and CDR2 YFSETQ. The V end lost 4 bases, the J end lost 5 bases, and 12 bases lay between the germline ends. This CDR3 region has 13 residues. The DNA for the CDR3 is TGCGCCAGCAGCCCGCTTGATCGGGAGACCCAGTACTTC. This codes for CASSPLDRETQYF.

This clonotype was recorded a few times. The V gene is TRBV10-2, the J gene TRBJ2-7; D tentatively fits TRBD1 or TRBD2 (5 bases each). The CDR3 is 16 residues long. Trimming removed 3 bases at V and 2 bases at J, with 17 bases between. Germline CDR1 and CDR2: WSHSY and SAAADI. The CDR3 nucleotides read TGCGCCAGCAGTGATGGGGGAAAGGCCATAGCCTACGAGCAGTACTTC. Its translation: CASSDGGKAIAYEQYF.

The CDR3 coding sequence is TGCGCCAGCAGCTCACTAGCGGGATGGGACGGGGAGCTGTTTTTT. It encodes CASSSLAGWDGELFF. V gene TRBV5-1 combines with J gene TRBJ2-2; TRBD2 matches 10 bases. The CDR3 totals 15 residues. J gave up 7 bases and V 3 bases, and 6 bases lay outside the gene matches. Germline CDR1 SGHRS, CDR2 YFSETQ. Full variable domain (remainder filled in from reference TRBV5-1 and TRBJ2-2): KAGVTQTPRYLIKTRGQQVTLSCSPISGHRSVSWYQQTPGQGLQFLFEYFSETQRNKGNFPGRFSGRQFSNSRSEMNVSTLELGDSALYLCASSSLAGWDGELFFGEGSRLTVL.

The DNA of the CDR3 is TGTGCCACCAGTCCCCGGGGCTACAATGAGCAGTTCTTC. It yields the protein CATSPRGYNEQFF. V and J are TRBV24-1 and TRBJ2-1; possibly TRBD2 for D (5 bases). The CDR3 has 13 residues. Germline V lookup: CDR1 KGHDR, CDR2 SFDVKD. V lost 6 bases to trimming and J lost 3 bases, with 8 bases between them.

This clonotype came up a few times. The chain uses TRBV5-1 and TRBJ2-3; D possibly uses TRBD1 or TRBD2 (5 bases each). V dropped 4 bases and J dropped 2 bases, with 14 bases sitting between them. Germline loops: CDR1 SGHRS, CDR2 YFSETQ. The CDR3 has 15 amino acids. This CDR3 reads CASSPDAGATDTQYF. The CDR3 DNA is TGCGCCAGCAGCCCAGACGCCGGGGCCACAGATACGCAGTATTTT.

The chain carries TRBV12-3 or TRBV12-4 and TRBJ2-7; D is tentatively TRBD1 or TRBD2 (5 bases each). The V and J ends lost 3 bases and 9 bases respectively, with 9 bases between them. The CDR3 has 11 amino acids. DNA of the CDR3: TGTGCCAGCAGTTTGGGAGACAGGCAGTACTTC. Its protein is CASSLGDRQYF.

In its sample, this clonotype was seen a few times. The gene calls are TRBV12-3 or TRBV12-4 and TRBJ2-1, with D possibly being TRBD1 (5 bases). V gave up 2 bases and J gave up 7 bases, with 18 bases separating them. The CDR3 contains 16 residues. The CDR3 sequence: CASSLSFQGWRNEQFF. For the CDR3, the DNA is TGTGCCAGCAGTTTAAGCTTCCAGGGCTGGCGGAATGAGCAGTTCTTC.

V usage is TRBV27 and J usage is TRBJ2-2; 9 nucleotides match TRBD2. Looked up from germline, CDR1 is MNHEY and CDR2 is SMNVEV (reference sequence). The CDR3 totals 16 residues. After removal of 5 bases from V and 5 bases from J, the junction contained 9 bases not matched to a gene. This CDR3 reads CASSPRSSGVTGELFF. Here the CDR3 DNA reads TGTGCCAGCAGTCCCCGGTCTAGCGGGGTGACCGGGGAGCTGTTTTTT.

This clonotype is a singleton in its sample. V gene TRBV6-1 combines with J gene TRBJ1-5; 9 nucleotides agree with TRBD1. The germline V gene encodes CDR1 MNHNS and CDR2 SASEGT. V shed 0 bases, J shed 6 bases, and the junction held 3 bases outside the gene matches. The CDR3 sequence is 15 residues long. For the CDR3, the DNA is TGTGCCAGCAGTGAAGCGACAGGGGGTAGTCAGCCCCAGCATTTT. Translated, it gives CASSEATGGSQPQHF.

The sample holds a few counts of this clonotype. This CDR3 reads CASSRVLGQGNSPLHF. The CDR3 DNA reads as TGTGCCAGCAGCCGTGTCCTGGGACAGGGAAATTCACCCCTCCACTTT. This chain uses TRBV7-2 with TRBJ1-6; 9 bases are shared with TRBD1. V trimming: 5 bases; J trimming: 7 bases; junction bases outside the gene matches: 9. The CDR3 is made up of 16 amino acids. Germline CDR1 reads SGHTA; CDR2 reads FQGNSA.

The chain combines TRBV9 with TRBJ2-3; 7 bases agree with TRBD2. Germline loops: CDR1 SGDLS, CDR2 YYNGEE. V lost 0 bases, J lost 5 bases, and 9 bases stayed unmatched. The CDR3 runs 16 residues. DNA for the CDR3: TGTGCCAGCAGCGTAGTGGAAGGACTAGTCGTAGATACGCAGTATTTT. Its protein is CASSVVEGLVVDTQYF.

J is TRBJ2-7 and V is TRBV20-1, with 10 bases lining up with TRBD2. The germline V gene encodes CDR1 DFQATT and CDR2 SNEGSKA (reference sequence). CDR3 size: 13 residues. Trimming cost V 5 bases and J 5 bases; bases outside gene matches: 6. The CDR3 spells CSAALAGVHEQYF. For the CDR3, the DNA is TGCAGTGCTGCCCTAGCGGGAGTCCACGAGCAGTACTTC.

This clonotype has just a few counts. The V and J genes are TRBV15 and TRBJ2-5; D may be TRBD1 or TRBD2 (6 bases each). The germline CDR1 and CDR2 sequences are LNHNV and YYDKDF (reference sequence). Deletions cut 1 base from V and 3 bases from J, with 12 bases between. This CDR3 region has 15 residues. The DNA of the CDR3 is TGTGCCACCAGCAGAGGGATCGGGGGCGAAGAGACCCAGTACTTC. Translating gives CATSRGIGGEETQYF.

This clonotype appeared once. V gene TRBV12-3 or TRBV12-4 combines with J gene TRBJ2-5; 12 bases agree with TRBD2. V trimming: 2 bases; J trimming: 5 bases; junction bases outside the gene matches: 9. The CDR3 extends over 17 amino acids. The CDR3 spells CASSLQTTSGSGETQYF. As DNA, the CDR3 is TGTGCCAGCAGTTTACAAACGACTAGCGGGAGTGGGGAGACCCAGTACTTC.

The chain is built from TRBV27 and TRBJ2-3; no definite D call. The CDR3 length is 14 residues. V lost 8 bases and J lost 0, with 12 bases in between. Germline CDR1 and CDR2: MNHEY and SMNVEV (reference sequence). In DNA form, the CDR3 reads TGTGCCAGCCGATATTCAGCTAGCACAGATACGCAGTATTTT. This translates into CASRYSASTDTQYF.